A single sample gave rise to the 18 T cell receptor beta chains below, sequenced in a study of TIL therapy for anti-PD-1-resistant metastatic lung cancer (dated by TCRdb to the early 2020s). The sample's time point label, in plain terms: pre-treatment sample, taken before nivolumab and TIL therapy. The immunoSEQ v3 hsTCRB kit was used to amplify TCR beta CDR3 regions from genomic DNA through bias-controlled multiplex PCR. Imported from immuneACCESS, the table was reduced by TCRdb to in-frame sequences with V and J called. These copies leave out some clones; in studies compared against another copy, an unresolved V gene accounts for under half, and the cause of the remainder is not known. Within this sample are 57,000 or so clones, with about nine tenths of them counted one time only. The ten largest clones capture around 2.6% of the sample. This sample comprised blood, obtained at baseline. The receptors shown here come from a person aged 25-85 years with non-small cell lung cancer.

This chain joins TRBV14 and TRBJ2-3; 8 nucleotides match TRBD2. Trimming cost V 1 base and J 4 bases; bases outside gene matches: 7. CDR3 size: 16 residues. CDR1 SGHDN and CDR2 FVKESK come from the germline V gene. The CDR3 nucleotides are TGTGCCAGCAGCCAAGTCCCCGGACTAGCCGCAGATACGCAGTATTTT. It specifies CASSQVPGLAADTQYF.

The chain joins TRBV4-2 to TRBJ2-7; 8 bases match TRBD1. CDR1 and CDR2 from the germline V gene are LGHNA and YNFKEQ. After removal of 1 base from V and 4 bases from J, the junction contained 6 bases not matched to a gene. This CDR3 comprises 15 residues. The CDR3 reads CASSQGSGGAYEQYF. In DNA form, the CDR3 reads TGTGCCAGCAGCCAAGGTTCAGGGGGCGCGTACGAGCAGTACTTC.

For the CDR3, the DNA is TGCGCCAGCAGCTTGAGTAGCAGATCCACAGATACGCAGTATTTT. Translation gives CASSLSSRSTDTQYF. The chain joins TRBV5-1 to TRBJ2-3; unclear D gene. The V gene's germline CDR1 is SGHRS and CDR2 YFSETQ. This CDR3 is built from 15 residues. Trimming took off 1 base at V and 2 bases at J, with 11 bases between the two ends.

The chain joins TRBV7-9 to TRBJ2-6; D may be TRBD1 or TRBD2 (6 bases each). The V end was cut by 3 bases, the J end by 4 bases, with 13 bases between. The length of the CDR3 is 16 residues. Germline CDR1 SEHNR, CDR2 FQNEAQ (reference sequence). The CDR3, as DNA: TGTGCCAGCAGCTTGTGGGGGGCGGGAGGGGCCAACGTCCTGACTTTC. Encoded protein: CASSLWGAGGANVLTF.

V gene TRBV19 combines with J gene TRBJ2-3, with D unclear. The CDR3 length is 15 residues. Germline loops: CDR1 LNHDA, CDR2 SQIVND (reference sequence). Trimming left V 5 bases short and J 2 bases short, with 14 bases between. As DNA, the CDR3 is TGTGCCAGTAGTTTCCAAACCTCACACACAGATACGCAGTATTTT. Encoded protein: CASSFQTSHTDTQYF.

The chain recombines TRBV6-1 with TRBJ1-2, with D possibly being TRBD1 (5 bases). Germline V gene sequence: CDR1 MNHNS, CDR2 SASEGT. V was cut by 2 bases and J by 1 base, with 17 bases left in between. The CDR3 spans 17 residues. The CDR3 here is CASSERGDSVVNYGYTF. The CDR3 DNA reads as TGTGCCAGCAGTGAACGGGGTGACAGCGTCGTTAACTATGGCTACACCTTC.

This chain links TRBV13 with TRBJ2-3; TRBD2 aligns across 8 bases. Germline CDR1 and CDR2: PRHDT and FYEKMQ (reference sequence). The ends lost 5 bases at V and 2 bases at J; junction bases unmatched: 9. The length of the CDR3 is 16 residues. For the CDR3, the DNA is TGTGCCAGCAGCCCCGGGGGGGGGCCATTCACAGATACGCAGTATTTT. This translates into CASSPGGGPFTDTQYF.

The chain links TRBV5-6 to TRBJ1-3; D might be TRBD1 (5 bases). V was pared by 2 bases and J by 2 bases, with 11 bases between. This CDR3 is built from 15 residues. Germline V CDR1 and CDR2: SGHDT, YYEEEE. This chain's CDR3 is CASSFGGLAGNTIYF. CDR3 DNA sequence: TGTGCCAGCAGCTTCGGGGGTCTTGCTGGAAACACCATATATTTT. The full variable domain, completed using reference TRBV5-6 and TRBJ1-3, is DAGVTQSPTHLIKTRGQQVTLRCSPKSGHDTVSWYQQALGQGPQFIFQYYEEEERQRGNFPDRFSGHQFPNYSSELNVNALLLGDSALYLCASSFGGLAGNTIYFGEGSWLTVV.

J is TRBJ2-7 and V is TRBV5-1; 7 nucleotides align to TRBD1. CDR3 length equals 13 residues. Germline lookup yields CDR1 SGHRS and CDR2 YFSETQ. Germline trimming cut 0 bases from V and 6 bases from J; bases unmatched to any gene: 3. This chain's CDR3 is CASSLGAGGEQYF. For the CDR3, the DNA is TGCGCCAGCAGCTTGGGCGCAGGGGGCGAGCAGTACTTC.

This clone has only a few counts. The chain links TRBV5-1 to TRBJ2-2, with 11 positions matching TRBD2. Per the germline V gene, CDR1 is SGHRS and CDR2 is YFSETQ. The CDR3 sequence is 16 residues long. V shed 0 bases and J 3 bases; nucleotides not matched to a gene: 1. The CDR3 loop is CASSLGTSGYTGELFF. In nucleotides, the CDR3 is TGCGCCAGCAGCTTGGGGACTAGCGGGTACACCGGGGAGCTGTTTTTT. Variable domain in full (rest from reference TRBV5-1 and TRBJ2-2): KAGVTQTPRYLIKTRGQQVTLSCSPISGHRSVSWYQQTPGQGLQFLFEYFSETQRNKGNFPGRFSGRQFSNSRSEMNVSTLELGDSALYLCASSLGTSGYTGELFFGEGSRLTVL.

This chain links TRBV28 with TRBJ2-7; weak D call: TRBD2 (5 bases). CDR1 and CDR2 from the germline V gene are MDHEN and SYDVKM. CDR3 length: 13 amino acids. Trimming left V 6 bases short and J 4 bases short, with 13 bases between. The CDR3 reads CASSGEGNYEQYF. For the CDR3, the DNA is TGTGCCAGCAGCGGAGAGGGTAATTACGAGCAGTACTTC.

The V call is TRBV15, the J call TRBJ2-1; the D is unclear. Germline V gene sequence: CDR1 LNHNV, CDR2 YYDKDF (reference sequence). Trimming took off 2 bases at V and 3 bases at J, with 17 bases between the two ends. The CDR3 is 17 amino acids. CDR3 protein: CATSRKTGTRNYNEQFF. The CDR3, as DNA: TGTGCCACCAGCAGAAAGACTGGTACGCGGAACTACAATGAGCAGTTCTTC. Complete variable domain (other parts from reference TRBV15 and TRBJ2-1): DAMVIQNPRYQVTQFGKPVTLSCSQTLNHNVMYWYQQKSSQAPKLLFHYYDKDFNNEADTPDNFQSRRPNTSFCFLDIRSPGLGDTAMYLCATSRKTGTRNYNEQFFGPGTRLTVL.

The genes are TRBV9 and TRBJ2-3, with 9 bases identical to TRBD2. CDR3 size: 15 residues. Germline-derived CDR1 and CDR2 are SGDLS and YYNGEE. Trimming took 3 bases from V and 7 from J; bases not matched to a gene: 9. As DNA, the CDR3 is TGTGCCAGCAGCGCCAGCGGGGGGCCAGGGAATACGCAGTATTTT. It translates to CASSASGGPGNTQYF.

V gene TRBV4-1 combines with J gene TRBJ2-3, with a possible D match to TRBD2 (6 bases). The CDR3 consists of 13 residues. Trimming pared 4 bases from V and 5 bases from J, leaving 10 bases between. Germline CDR1 and CDR2: MGHRA and YSYEKL. The CDR3 DNA is TGCGCCAGCAGCCCTGCGGGGTTAGATACGCAGTATTTT. Amino acids: CASSPAGLDTQYF.

V is TRBV5-6 and J is TRBJ2-7; D gene ambiguous. Germline V gene lookup returns CDR1 SGHDT and CDR2 YYEEEE. This CDR3 has 13 residues. V gave up 4 bases and J gave up 2 bases, with 10 bases separating them. The CDR3 bases are TGTGCCAGCAGCCCTACGACCACCTACGAGCAGTACTTC. This sequence encodes CASSPTTTYEQYF.

The chain links TRBV30 to TRBJ1-1; D is possibly TRBD1 (5 bases). The germline V and J ends were trimmed by 0 bases and 4 bases, with 18 bases remaining between them. Germline-derived CDR1 and CDR2 are GTSNPN and SVGIG (reference sequence). This CDR3 comprises 16 residues. The CDR3, as DNA: TGTGCCTGGAGTGTAAGCCAGACCAGTAGGGGCACTGAAGCTTTCTTT. Its translation: CAWSVSQTSRGTEAFF.

The rearrangement uses TRBV10-3 and TRBJ2-3; the D gene is possibly TRBD1 (8 bases). Germline V gives CDR1 ENHRY, CDR2 SYGVKD. Trimming removed 6 bases from V and 6 bases from J, with 16 bases in between. CDR3 length: 14 residues. The CDR3 coding sequence is TGTGCCATCAGCGGGAGGCAGGGGGCGGATACGCAGTATTTT. Its translation is CAISGRQGADTQYF.

J is TRBJ1-2 and V is TRBV3-1 (or the pseudogene TRBV3-2); D remains ambiguous. Germline CDR1 and CDR2: LGHDT and YNNKEL (reference sequence). The CDR3 sequence is 13 residues long. The V and J ends lost 6 bases and 3 bases respectively, with 11 bases between them. The CDR3 nucleotides are TGTGCCAGCAGGCCCTCCTCGTACTATGGCTACACCTTC. This translates into CASRPSSYYGYTF.